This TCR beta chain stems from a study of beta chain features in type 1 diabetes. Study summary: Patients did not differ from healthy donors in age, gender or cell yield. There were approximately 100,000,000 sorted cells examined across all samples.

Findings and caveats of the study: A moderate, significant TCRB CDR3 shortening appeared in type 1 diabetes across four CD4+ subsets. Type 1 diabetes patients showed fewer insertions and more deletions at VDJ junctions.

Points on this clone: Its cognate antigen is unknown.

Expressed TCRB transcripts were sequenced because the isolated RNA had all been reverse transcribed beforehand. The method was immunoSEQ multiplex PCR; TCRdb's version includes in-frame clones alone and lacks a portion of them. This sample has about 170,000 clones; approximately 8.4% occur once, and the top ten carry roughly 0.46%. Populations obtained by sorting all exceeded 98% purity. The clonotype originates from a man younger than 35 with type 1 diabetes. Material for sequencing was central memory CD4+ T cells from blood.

The CDR3 loop is CASTLGGYYEQYF. CDR3 DNA sequence: TGTGCCAGCACTCTGGGAGGGTACTACGAGCAGTACTTC. The chain is built from TRBV28 and TRBJ2-7; 7 nucleotides line up with TRBD2. Looked up from germline, CDR1 is MDHEN and CDR2 is SYDVKM. The trim removed 7 bases at V and 3 bases at J, leaving 6 bases unmatched. The CDR3 is 13 residues long.